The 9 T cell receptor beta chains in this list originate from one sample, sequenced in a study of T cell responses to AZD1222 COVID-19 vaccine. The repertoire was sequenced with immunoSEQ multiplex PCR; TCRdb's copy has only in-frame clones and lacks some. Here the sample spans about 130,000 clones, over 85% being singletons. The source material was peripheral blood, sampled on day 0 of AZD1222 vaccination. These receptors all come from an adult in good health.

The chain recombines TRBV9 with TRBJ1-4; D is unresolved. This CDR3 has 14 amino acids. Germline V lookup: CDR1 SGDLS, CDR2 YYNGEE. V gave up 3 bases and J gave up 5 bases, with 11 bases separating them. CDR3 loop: CASSALETNEKLFF. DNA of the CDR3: TGTGCCAGCAGCGCTCTAGAGACGAATGAAAAACTGTTTTTT.

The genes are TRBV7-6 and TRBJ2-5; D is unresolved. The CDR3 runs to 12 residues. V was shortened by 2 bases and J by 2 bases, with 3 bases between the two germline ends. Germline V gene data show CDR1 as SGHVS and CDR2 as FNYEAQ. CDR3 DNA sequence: TGTGCCAGCAGCTTACAACAAGAGACCCAGTACTTC. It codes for CASSLQQETQYF.

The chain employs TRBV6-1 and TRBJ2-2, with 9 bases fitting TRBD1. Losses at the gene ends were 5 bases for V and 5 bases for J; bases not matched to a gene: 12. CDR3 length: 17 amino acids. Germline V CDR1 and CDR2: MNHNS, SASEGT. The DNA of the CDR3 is TGTGCCAGCAGTAAAGACTTCCGGGACAGGGTTACCGGGGAGCTGTTTTTT. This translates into CASSKDFRDRVTGELFF.

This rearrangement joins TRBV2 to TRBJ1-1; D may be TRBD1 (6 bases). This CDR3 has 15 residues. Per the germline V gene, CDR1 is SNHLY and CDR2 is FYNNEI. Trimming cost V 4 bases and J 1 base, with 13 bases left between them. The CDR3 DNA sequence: TGTGCCAGCAGTGTTGGGGGGGCGCGGAACACTGAAGCTTTCTTT. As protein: CASSVGGARNTEAFF.

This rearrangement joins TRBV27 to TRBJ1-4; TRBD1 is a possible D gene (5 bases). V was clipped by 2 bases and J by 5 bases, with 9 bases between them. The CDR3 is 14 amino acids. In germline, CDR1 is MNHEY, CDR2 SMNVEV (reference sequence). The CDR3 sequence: CASSLGTDNEKLFF. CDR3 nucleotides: TGTGCCAGCAGTTTAGGGACTGACAATGAAAAACTGTTTTTT.

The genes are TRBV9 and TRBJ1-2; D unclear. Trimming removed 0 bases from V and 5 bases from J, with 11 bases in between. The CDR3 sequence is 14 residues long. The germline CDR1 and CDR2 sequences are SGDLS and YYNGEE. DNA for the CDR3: TGTGCCAGCAGCGTAGGTGGAGGGAGATATGGCTACACCTTC. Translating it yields CASSVGGGRYGYTF.

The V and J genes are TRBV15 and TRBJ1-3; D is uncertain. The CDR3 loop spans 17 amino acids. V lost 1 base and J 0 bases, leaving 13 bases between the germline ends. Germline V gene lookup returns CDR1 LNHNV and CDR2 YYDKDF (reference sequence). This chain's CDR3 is CATSRVGDKRSGNTIYF. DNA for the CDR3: TGTGCCACCAGCAGAGTCGGTGACAAACGCTCTGGAAACACCATATATTTT.

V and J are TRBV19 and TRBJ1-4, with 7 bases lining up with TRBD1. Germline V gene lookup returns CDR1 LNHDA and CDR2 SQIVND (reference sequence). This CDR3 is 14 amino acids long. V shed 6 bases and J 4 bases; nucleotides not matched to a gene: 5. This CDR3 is CASRVGQRNEKLFF. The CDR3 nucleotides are TGTGCCAGTAGGGTGGGACAGCGTAATGAAAAACTGTTTTTT.

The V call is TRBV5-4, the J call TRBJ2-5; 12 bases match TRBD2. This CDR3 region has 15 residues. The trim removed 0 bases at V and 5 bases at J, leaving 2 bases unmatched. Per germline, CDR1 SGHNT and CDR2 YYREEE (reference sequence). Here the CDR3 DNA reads TGTGCCAGCAGCTTGGGACTAGCGGGAGTCGAGACCCAGTACTTC. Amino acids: CASSLGLAGVETQYF.